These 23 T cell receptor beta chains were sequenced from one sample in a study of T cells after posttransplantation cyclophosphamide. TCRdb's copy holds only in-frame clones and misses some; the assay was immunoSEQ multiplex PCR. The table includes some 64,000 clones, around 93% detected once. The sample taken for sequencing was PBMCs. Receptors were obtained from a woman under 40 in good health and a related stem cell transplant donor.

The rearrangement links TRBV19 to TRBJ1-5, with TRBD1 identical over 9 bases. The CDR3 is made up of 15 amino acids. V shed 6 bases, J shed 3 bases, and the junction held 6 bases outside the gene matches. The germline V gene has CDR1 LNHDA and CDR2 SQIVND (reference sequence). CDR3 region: CASRPGQGFNQPQHF. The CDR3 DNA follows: TGTGCCAGTAGACCGGGACAGGGTTTCAATCAGCCCCAGCATTTT.

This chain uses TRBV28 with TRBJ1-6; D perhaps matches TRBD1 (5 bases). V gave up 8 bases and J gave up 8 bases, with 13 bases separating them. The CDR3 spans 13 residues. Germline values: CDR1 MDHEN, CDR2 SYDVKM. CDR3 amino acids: CASAPQGDSPLHF. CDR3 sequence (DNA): TGTGCCAGCGCCCCGCAGGGAGATTCACCCCTCCACTTT. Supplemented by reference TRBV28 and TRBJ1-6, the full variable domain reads DVKVTQSSRYLVKRTGEKVFLECVQDMDHENMFWYRQDPGLGLRLIYFSYDVKMKEKGDIPEGYSVSREKKERFSLILESASTNQTSMYLCASAPQGDSPLHFGNGTRLTVT.

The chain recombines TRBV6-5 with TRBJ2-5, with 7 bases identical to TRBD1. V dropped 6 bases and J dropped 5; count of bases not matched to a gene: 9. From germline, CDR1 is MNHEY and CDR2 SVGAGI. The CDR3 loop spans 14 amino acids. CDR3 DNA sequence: TGTGCCAGCAGATTGACAGGGATATGGGAGACCCAGTACTTC. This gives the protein CASRLTGIWETQYF.

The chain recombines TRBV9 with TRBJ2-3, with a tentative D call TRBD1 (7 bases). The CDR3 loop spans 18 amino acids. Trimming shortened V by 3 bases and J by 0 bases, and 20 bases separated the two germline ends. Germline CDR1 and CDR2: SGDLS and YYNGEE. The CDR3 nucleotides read TGTGCCAGCAGCGCGGGACAGCCTGGGGGGATTAGCACAGATACGCAGTATTTT. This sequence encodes CASSAGQPGGISTDTQYF.

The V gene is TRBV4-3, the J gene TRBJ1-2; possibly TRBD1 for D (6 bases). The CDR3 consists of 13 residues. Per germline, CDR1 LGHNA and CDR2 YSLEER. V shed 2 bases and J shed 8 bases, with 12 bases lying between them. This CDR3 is CASSQTAGEGYTF. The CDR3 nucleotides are TGCGCCAGCAGCCAAACGGCAGGGGAAGGCTACACCTTC.

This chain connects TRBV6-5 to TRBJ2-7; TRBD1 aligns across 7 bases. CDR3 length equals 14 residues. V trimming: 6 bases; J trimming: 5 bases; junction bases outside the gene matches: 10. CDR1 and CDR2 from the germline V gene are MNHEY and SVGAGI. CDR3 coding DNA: TGTGCCAGCAGGGAGACAGGGACGTTCGACGAGCAGTACTTC. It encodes CASRETGTFDEQYF.

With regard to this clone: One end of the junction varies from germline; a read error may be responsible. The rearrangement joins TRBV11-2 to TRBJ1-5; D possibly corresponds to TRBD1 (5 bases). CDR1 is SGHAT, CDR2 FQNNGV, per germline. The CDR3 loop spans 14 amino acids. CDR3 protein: CASSRGGPLDPQHF. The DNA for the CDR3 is TGTGCCAGCAGCCGGGGGGGTCCCCTTGATCCCCAACATTTT.

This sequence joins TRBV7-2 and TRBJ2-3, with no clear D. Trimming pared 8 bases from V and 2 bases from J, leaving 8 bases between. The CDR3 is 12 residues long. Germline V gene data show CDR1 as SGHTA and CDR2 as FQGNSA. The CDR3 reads CASSIYTDTQYF. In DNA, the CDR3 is TGTGCCAGCTCCATTTACACAGATACGCAGTATTTT.

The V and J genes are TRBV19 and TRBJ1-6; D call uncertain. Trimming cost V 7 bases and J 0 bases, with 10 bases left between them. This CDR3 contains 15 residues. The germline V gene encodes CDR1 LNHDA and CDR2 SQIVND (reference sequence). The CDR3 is CASKAASSYNSPLHF. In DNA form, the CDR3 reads TGTGCCAGTAAGGCGGCGAGCTCCTATAATTCACCCCTCCACTTT.

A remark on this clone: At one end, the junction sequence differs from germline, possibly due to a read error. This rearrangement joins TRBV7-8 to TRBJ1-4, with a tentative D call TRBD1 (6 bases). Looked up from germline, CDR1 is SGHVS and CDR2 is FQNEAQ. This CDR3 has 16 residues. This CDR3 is CASSLSPSRGAEILFF. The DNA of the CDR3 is TGTGCCAGCAGCTTATCCCCTTCGCGGGGGGCGGAAATACTGTTTTTT.

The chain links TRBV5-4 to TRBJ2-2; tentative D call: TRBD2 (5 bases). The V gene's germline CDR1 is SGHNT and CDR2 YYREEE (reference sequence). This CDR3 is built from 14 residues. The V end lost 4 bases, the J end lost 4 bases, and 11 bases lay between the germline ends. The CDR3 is CASSGGSGTGELFF. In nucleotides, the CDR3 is TGTGCCAGCAGCGGCGGGTCAGGCACCGGGGAGCTGTTTTTT.

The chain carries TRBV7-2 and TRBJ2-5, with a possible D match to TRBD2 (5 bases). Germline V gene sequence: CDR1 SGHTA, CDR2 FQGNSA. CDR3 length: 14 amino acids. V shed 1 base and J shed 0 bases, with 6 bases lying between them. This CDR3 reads CASSLGRNQETQYF. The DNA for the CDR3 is TGTGCCAGCAGCTTAGGGAGGAACCAAGAGACCCAGTACTTC.

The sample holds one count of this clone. The CDR3 sequence is CAWSVGLAGTDTQYF. CDR3 DNA: TGTGCCTGGAGTGTAGGTCTAGCGGGGACAGATACGCAGTATTTT. The gene calls are TRBV30 and TRBJ2-3; TRBD2 matches 9 bases. The CDR3 runs to 15 residues. V shed 0 bases, J shed 3 bases, and the junction held 4 bases outside the gene matches. In germline, CDR1 is GTSNPN, CDR2 SVGIG (reference sequence).

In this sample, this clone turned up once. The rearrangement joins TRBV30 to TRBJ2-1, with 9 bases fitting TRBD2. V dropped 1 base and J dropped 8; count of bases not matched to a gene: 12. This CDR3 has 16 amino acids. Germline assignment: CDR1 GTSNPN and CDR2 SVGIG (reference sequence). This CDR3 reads CAWSGLAGGALDEQFF. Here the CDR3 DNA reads TGTGCCTGGAGTGGTCTTGCGGGGGGGGCCCTGGATGAGCAGTTCTTC.

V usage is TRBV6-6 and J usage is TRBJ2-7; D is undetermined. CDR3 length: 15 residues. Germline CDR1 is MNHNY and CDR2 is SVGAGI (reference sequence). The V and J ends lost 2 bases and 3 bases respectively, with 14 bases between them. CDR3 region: CASSYGRTGSYEQYF. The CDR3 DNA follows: TGTGCCAGCAGTTACGGCCGAACCGGAAGCTACGAGCAGTACTTC.

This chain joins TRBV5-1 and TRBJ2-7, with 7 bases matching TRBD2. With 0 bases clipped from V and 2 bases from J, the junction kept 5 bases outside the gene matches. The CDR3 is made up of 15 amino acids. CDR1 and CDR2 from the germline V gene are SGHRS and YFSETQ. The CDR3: CASSLERGQTYEQYF. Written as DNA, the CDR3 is TGCGCCAGCAGCTTGGAGCGGGGCCAAACCTACGAGCAGTACTTC.

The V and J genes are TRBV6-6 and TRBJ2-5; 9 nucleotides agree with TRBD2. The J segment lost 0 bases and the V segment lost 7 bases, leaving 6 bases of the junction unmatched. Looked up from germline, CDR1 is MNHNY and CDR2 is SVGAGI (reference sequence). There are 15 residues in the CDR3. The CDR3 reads CASIPSGADQETQYF. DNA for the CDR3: TGTGCCAGCATTCCTAGCGGGGCCGACCAAGAGACCCAGTACTTC.

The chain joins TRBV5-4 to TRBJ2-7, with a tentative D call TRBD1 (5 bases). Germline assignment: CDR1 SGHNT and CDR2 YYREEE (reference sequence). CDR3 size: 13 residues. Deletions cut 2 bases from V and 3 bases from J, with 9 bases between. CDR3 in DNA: TGTGCCAGCAGCTTAGACAGTGACTACGAGCAGTACTTC. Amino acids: CASSLDSDYEQYF. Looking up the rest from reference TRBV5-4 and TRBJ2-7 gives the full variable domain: ETGVTQSPTHLIKTRGQQVTLRCSSQSGHNTVSWYQQALGQGPQFIFQYYREEENGRGNFPPRFSGLQFPNYSSELNVNALELDDSALYLCASSLDSDYEQYFGPGTRLTVT.

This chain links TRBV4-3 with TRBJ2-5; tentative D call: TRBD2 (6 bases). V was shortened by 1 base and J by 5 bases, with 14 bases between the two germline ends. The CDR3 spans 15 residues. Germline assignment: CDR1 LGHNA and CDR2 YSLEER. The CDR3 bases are TGCGCCAGCAGCCAAGGACACGGGGGACGGGAGACCCAGTACTTC. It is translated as CASSQGHGGRETQYF.

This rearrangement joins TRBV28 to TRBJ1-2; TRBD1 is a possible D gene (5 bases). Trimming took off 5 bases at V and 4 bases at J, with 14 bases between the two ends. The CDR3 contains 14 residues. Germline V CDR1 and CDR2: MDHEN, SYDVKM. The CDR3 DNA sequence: TGTGCCAGCAGTCCGTGGGACTCGGGCTATGGCTACACCTTC. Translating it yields CASSPWDSGYGYTF.

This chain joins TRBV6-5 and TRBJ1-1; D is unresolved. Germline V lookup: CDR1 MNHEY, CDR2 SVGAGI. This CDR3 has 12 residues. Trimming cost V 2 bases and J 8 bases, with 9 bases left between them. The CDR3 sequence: CASSYGETEAFF. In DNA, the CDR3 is TGTGCCAGCAGTTACGGGGAGACAGAAGCTTTCTTT.

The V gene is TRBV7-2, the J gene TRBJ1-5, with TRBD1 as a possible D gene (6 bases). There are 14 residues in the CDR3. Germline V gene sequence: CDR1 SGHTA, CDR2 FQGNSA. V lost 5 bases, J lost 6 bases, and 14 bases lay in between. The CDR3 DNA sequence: TGTGCCAGCAGCCTGGGGGGGGGCCGTCAGCCCCAGCATTTT. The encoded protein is CASSLGGGRQPQHF.

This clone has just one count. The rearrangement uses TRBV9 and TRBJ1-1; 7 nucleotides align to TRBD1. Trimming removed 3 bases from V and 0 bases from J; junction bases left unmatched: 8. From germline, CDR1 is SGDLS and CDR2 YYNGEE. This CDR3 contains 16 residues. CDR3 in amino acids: CASSDYRGRMNTEAFF. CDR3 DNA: TGTGCCAGCAGCGACTACAGGGGAAGGATGAACACTGAAGCTTTCTTT.